This TCR beta chain came from a study of blood T cell repertoires in COVID-19. Study at large: Samples representing acute and convalescent COVID-19 were sourced from the United States, Italy and Spain. T cells, B-cell-depleted T cells, or PBMCs provided the cDNA or gDNA that served as material.

Original data processing: Reference gene primer amplification yielded estimated nucleated cell counts. TCRdb keeps only in-frame clones here, not all; method: immunoSEQ multiplex PCR. V, J and clone size are taken as reported in that table, and D and trimming were inferred from the DNA itself. The profile shows about 49,000 clones, 75% to 90% of them singletons. This sequence originates from a human donor in a cohort sampled during active COVID-19. Input material: peripheral blood.

The CDR3 DNA follows: TGTGCCAGTAGGGACAGGCTGAACACTGAAGCTTTCTTT. Its translation: CASRDRLNTEAFF. The chain carries TRBV19 and TRBJ1-1, with 7 bases aligning to TRBD1. This CDR3 spans 13 amino acids. V shed 6 bases, J shed 0 bases, and the junction held 1 base outside the gene matches. Germline lookup yields CDR1 LNHDA and CDR2 SQIVND (reference sequence).